These 28 T cell receptor beta chains originate from one sample sequenced in a study of naive and memory T cell subsets. Two oligonucleotides, mixed equimolar, formed the beta constant-region primer covering TRBC1 and TRBC2. Four rounds of PCR amplified the ligated cDNA using nested alpha and beta constant-region primers plus SP2. TCRdb reprocessed the UMI-ligation and nested PCR reads with MiXCR, giving one entry per CDR3 protein. The top ten hold about 0.6% of the sample, which has around 140,000 distinct CDR3 sequences, approximately 21% seen once. Study-wide points: Possibly reflecting memory cells re-expressing CD45RA, a few larger clonotypes occurred in naive repertoires, especially CD8.

No antigen is known for these receptors. The source material was naive CD8+ T cells from blood. The receptor source for this set is a human donor in good health.

The gene calls are TRBV29-1 and TRBJ2-1; 8 bases match TRBD2. Trimming removed 5 bases from V and 8 bases from J; junction bases left unmatched: 2. There are 11 residues in the CDR3. The germline V gene has CDR1 SQVTM and CDR2 ANQGSEA. The CDR3 sequence: CSVLAGDEQFF. The CDR3 DNA is TGCAGCGTTCTAGCGGGCGATGAGCAGTTCTTC.

The chain couples TRBV20-1 to TRBJ2-7, with 7 positions matching TRBD2. CDR3 size: 13 residues. Germline V gene sequence: CDR1 DFQATT, CDR2 SNEGSKA (reference sequence). Trimming took 4 bases from V and 4 from J; bases not matched to a gene: 7. CDR3 residues: CSATWGGSYEQYF. The CDR3 DNA follows: TGCAGTGCTACCTGGGGCGGGAGTTACGAGCAGTACTTC.

The chain combines TRBV5-1 with TRBJ2-5, with a tentative D call TRBD2 (6 bases). V was trimmed by 1 base and J by 1 base, leaving 17 bases between them. CDR1 and CDR2 from the germline V gene are SGHRS and YFSETQ. The CDR3 is 17 residues long. This CDR3 is CASSLNGGQELQETQYF. The CDR3 DNA is TGCGCCAGCAGCTTGAATGGAGGGCAGGAGCTCCAAGAGACCCAGTACTTC. Full variable domain (remainder filled in from reference TRBV5-1 and TRBJ2-5): KAGVTQTPRYLIKTRGQQVTLSCSPISGHRSVSWYQQTPGQGLQFLFEYFSETQRNKGNFPGRFSGRQFSNSRSEMNVSTLELGDSALYLCASSLNGGQELQETQYFGPGTRLLVL.

This clonotype was seen more than once but under ten times. This chain uses TRBV12-3 or TRBV12-4 with TRBJ2-5; 7 bases fit TRBD2. This CDR3 comprises 13 residues. The V and J ends lost 7 bases and 2 bases, in that order; junction bases with no gene match: 4. CDR3: CASKERGQETQYF. The CDR3 region has the DNA TGTGCCAGCAAAGAGCGGGGTCAAGAGACCCAGTACTTC.

The chain employs TRBV27 and TRBJ2-5; no reliable D call. Germline assignment: CDR1 MNHEY and CDR2 SMNVEV (reference sequence). Trimming took 0 bases from V and 1 from J, leaving 9 bases between them. This CDR3 region has 15 residues. CDR3 nucleotide sequence: TGTGCCAGCAGTTTATCGGGCGGACGCCAAGAGACCCAGTACTTC. It encodes CASSLSGGRQETQYF.

This chain links TRBV20-1 with TRBJ1-5; possibly TRBD1 for D (6 bases). Germline V gives CDR1 DFQATT, CDR2 SNEGSKA (reference sequence). Trimming left V 1 base short and J 1 base short, with 11 bases between. CDR3 size: 15 residues. CDR3 residues: CSARADRESNQPQHF. CDR3 DNA sequence: TGCAGTGCTAGAGCGGACAGAGAAAGCAATCAGCCCCAGCATTTT.

The chain has TRBV6-6 and TRBJ2-5; 9 nucleotides agree with TRBD1. The ends lost 8 bases at V and 4 bases at J; junction bases unmatched: 8. This CDR3 has 14 residues. Germline CDR1 MNHNY, CDR2 SVGAGI (reference sequence). The CDR3 here is CASRTGAGGETQYF. CDR3 bases: TGTGCCAGCCGGACAGGGGCGGGCGGAGAGACCCAGTACTTC.

This clonotype was seen only a few times. J is TRBJ2-7 and V is TRBV28; perhaps TRBD1 as D (5 bases). The CDR3 runs to 15 residues. Looked up from germline, CDR1 is MDHEN and CDR2 is SYDVKM. Trimming took off 6 bases at V and 3 bases at J, with 18 bases between the two ends. Written as DNA, the CDR3 is TGTGCCAGCAGCGTTACAGGAGACGGTCTCTACGAGCAGTACTTC. It translates to CASSVTGDGLYEQYF. Full variable domain (missing parts from reference TRBV28 and TRBJ2-7): DVKVTQSSRYLVKRTGEKVFLECVQDMDHENMFWYRQDPGLGLRLIYFSYDVKMKEKGDIPEGYSVSREKKERFSLILESASTNQTSMYLCASSVTGDGLYEQYFGPGTRLTVT.

This clonotype was counted many times. This chain connects TRBV6-5 to TRBJ1-1; tentative D call: TRBD1 (5 bases). V was pared by 2 bases and J by 0 bases, with 7 bases between. This CDR3 spans 14 amino acids. Germline CDR1 is MNHEY and CDR2 is SVGAGI. The CDR3 loop reads CASSYGALNTEAFF. For the CDR3, the DNA is TGTGCCAGCAGTTACGGGGCCTTGAACACTGAAGCTTTCTTT.

This clonotype was counted many times. The chain employs TRBV12-3 or TRBV12-4 and TRBJ2-1; no clear D. Trimming cost V 7 bases and J 2 bases, with 9 bases left between them. This CDR3 is 13 amino acids long. DNA of the CDR3: TGTGCCAGCACCCTTGGCCCCTACAATGAGCAGTTCTTC. Amino acid sequence: CASTLGPYNEQFF.

This clonotype was observed a few times. The chain uses TRBV12-3 or TRBV12-4 and TRBJ2-1, with 13 bases identical to TRBD2. This CDR3 has 16 amino acids. The ends lost 3 bases at V and 8 bases at J; junction bases unmatched: 7. The CDR3 is CASSFTSGRDEDEQFF. CDR3 nucleotides: TGTGCCAGCAGTTTTACTAGCGGGAGGGATGAGGATGAGCAGTTCTTC.

The chain couples TRBV6-5 to TRBJ2-1; D possibly corresponds to TRBD1 (5 bases). Germline V gives CDR1 MNHEY, CDR2 SVGAGI. The V gene lost 2 bases and the J gene lost 4 bases, with 12 bases spanning the gap. This CDR3 contains 15 residues. The CDR3, as DNA: TGTGCCAGCAGTTACGGTCAGGGCTATTACAATGAGCAGTTCTTC. This translates into CASSYGQGYYNEQFF.

This clonotype was seen only a few times. The chain has TRBV27 and TRBJ2-7, with 7 nucleotides matching TRBD1. The germline CDR1 and CDR2 sequences are MNHEY and SMNVEV (reference sequence). The CDR3 contains 15 residues. After removal of 5 bases from V and 6 bases from J, the junction contained 13 bases not matched to a gene. This chain's CDR3 is CASSMSDRARAEQYF. CDR3 DNA: TGTGCCAGCAGTATGTCCGACAGGGCAAGGGCCGAGCAGTACTTC.

The chain combines TRBV20-1 with TRBJ2-7; maybe TRBD1 (6 bases). V was clipped by 0 bases and J by 9 bases, with 21 bases between them. The CDR3 has 15 amino acids. CDR1 is DFQATT and CDR2 is SNEGSKA in the germline V gene (reference sequence). The CDR3 loop is CSARDHRDSYEWQYF. The CDR3 DNA reads as TGCAGTGCTAGAGATCACAGGGATTCCTACGAGTGGCAGTACTTC.

The V and J genes are TRBV6-5 and TRBJ2-1, with D perhaps being TRBD1 or TRBD2 (5 bases each). This CDR3 comprises 16 residues. The germline V and J ends were trimmed by 0 bases and 2 bases, with 11 bases remaining between them. CDR1 MNHEY and CDR2 SVGAGI come from the germline V gene. CDR3 sequence: CASSYSGTEPYNEQFF. The CDR3, as DNA: TGTGCCAGCAGTTACTCCGGGACGGAACCCTACAATGAGCAGTTCTTC.

The J gene is TRBJ2-7, the V gene TRBV20-1; weak D call: TRBD2 (5 bases). The V end was cut by 0 bases, the J end by 2 bases, with 11 bases between. CDR3 length equals 14 residues. Germline V gene data show CDR1 as DFQATT and CDR2 as SNEGSKA (reference sequence). The CDR3 loop is CSARDLDGTYEQYF. The DNA of the CDR3 is TGCAGTGCTAGAGATCTGGACGGGACCTACGAGCAGTACTTC.

This clonotype came up a few times. The rearrangement links TRBV27 to TRBJ2-1, with 9 positions matching TRBD2. The CDR3 loop spans 14 amino acids. The junction had 7 bases not matched to a gene; V was cut back by 7 bases and J by 6 bases. CDR1 is MNHEY, CDR2 SMNVEV, per germline (reference sequence). In nucleotides, the CDR3 is TGTGCCAGCAAGGGCGGGAGGGCCCTCAATGAGCAGTTCTTC. Translation gives CASKGGRALNEQFF.

This clonotype was seen many times. The chain couples TRBV15 to TRBJ1-2, with D possibly TRBD1 on 6 matching bases. CDR1 and CDR2 from the germline V gene are LNHNV and YYDKDF (reference sequence). The V and J ends lost 0 bases and 6 bases respectively, with 14 bases between them. The CDR3 loop spans 15 amino acids. CDR3: CATSRDLTGIDGYTF. In nucleotides, the CDR3 is TGTGCCACCAGCAGAGATCTAACAGGGATCGATGGCTACACCTTC.

The rearrangement uses TRBV29-1 and TRBJ2-2; D is possibly TRBD1 (6 bases). V lost 6 bases, J lost 1 base, and 12 bases lay in between. Germline V gene sequence: CDR1 SQVTM, CDR2 ANQGSEA. The CDR3 consists of 14 residues. CDR3 bases: TGCAGCGTGGATATCAGGGGGAACACCGGGGAGCTGTTTTTT. Protein: CSVDIRGNTGELFF.

This clonotype was recorded once. V gene TRBV6-5 combines with J gene TRBJ2-7, with 11 bases fitting TRBD2. The CDR3 is 15 residues long. V trimming: 2 bases; J trimming: 4 bases; junction bases outside the gene matches: 4. The germline CDR1 and CDR2 sequences are MNHEY and SVGAGI. Here the CDR3 reads CASSYGLAGGYEQYF. In DNA, the CDR3 is TGTGCCAGCAGTTACGGGTTAGCGGGAGGGTACGAGCAGTACTTC.

This clonotype was counted at least ten times. In nucleotides, the CDR3 is TGTGCCAGCAGCCCCGAATTACTAGCGGGGCTCTACGAGCAGTACTTC. Its protein is CASSPELLAGLYEQYF. V gene TRBV7-9 combines with J gene TRBJ2-7; 10 bases are a match to TRBD2. CDR1 SEHNR and CDR2 FQNEAQ come from the germline V gene (reference sequence). After removal of 5 bases from V and 3 bases from J, the junction contained 10 bases not matched to a gene. The CDR3 has 16 amino acids. Together with reference TRBV7-9 and TRBJ2-7, the CDR3 gives the full variable domain: DTGVSQNPRHKITKRGQNVTFRCDPISEHNRLYWYRQTLGQGPEFLTYFQNEAQLEKSRLLSDRFSAERPKGSFSTLEIQRTEQGDSAMYLCASSPELLAGLYEQYFGPGTRLTVT.

This chain joins TRBV27 and TRBJ1-5; TRBD1 is a possible D gene (6 bases). V was clipped by 6 bases and J by 7 bases, with 13 bases between them. Germline lookup yields CDR1 MNHEY and CDR2 SMNVEV (reference sequence). The CDR3 is made up of 13 amino acids. The CDR3 nucleotides read TGTGCCAGCAGAACAGGGCCGGGACAGCCCCAGCATTTT. Residues: CASRTGPGQPQHF.

This clonotype has more than one count but fewer than ten. V usage is TRBV4-1 and J usage is TRBJ2-1; unclear D gene. The CDR3 spans 15 residues. Germline CDR1 and CDR2: MGHRA and YSYEKL. V lost 0 bases to trimming and J lost 6 bases, with 12 bases between them. CDR3 in DNA: TGCGCCAGCAGCCAAGATCCGGGTTACGGCAATGAGCAGTTCTTC. As protein: CASSQDPGYGNEQFF.

This clonotype was seen only a few times. The CDR3 DNA sequence: TGCGCCCCGCCCTACAAGGCGGCGGACGAGCAGTACTTC. Amino acids: CAPPYKAADEQYF. This sequence joins TRBV5-1 and TRBJ2-7, with D unresolved. From germline, CDR1 is SGHRS and CDR2 YFSETQ. The CDR3 has 13 amino acids. V shed 10 bases and J shed 5 bases, with 19 bases lying between them. Variable domain in full (rest from reference TRBV5-1 and TRBJ2-7): KAGVTQTPRYLIKTRGQQVTLSCSPISGHRSVSWYQQTPGQGLQFLFEYFSETQRNKGNFPGRFSGRQFSNSRSEMNVSTLELGDSALYLCAPPYKAADEQYFGPGTRLTVT.

The chain combines TRBV4-3 with TRBJ2-7; 8 bases align to TRBD2. The CDR3 sequence is 19 residues long. J was trimmed by 5 bases and V by 0 bases; bases with no gene match: 18. CDR1 is LGHNA and CDR2 is YSLEER in the germline V gene. The CDR3 here is CASSQEAAREREIGDEQYF. CDR3 DNA: TGCGCCAGCAGCCAAGAAGCGGCCCGGGAGCGGGAGATAGGGGACGAGCAGTACTTC.

V and J are TRBV12-3 or TRBV12-4 and TRBJ1-2, with 9 bases that match TRBD1. The CDR3 has 15 residues. Trimming at V came to 4 bases and at J to 4 bases, leaving 7 bases not matched to a gene. Here the CDR3 reads CASSYNRGPVYGYTF. CDR3 nucleotides: TGTGCCAGCAGTTATAACAGGGGGCCTGTCTATGGCTACACCTTC.

The rearrangement uses TRBV12-3 or TRBV12-4 and TRBJ1-1; D is unclear. V shed 3 bases and J shed 5 bases, with 10 bases lying between them. The CDR3 totals 13 residues. The CDR3 protein is CASSLVVHTEAFF. CDR3 coding DNA: TGTGCCAGCAGTTTGGTGGTTCATACTGAAGCTTTCTTT.

This clonotype appeared a few times. J is TRBJ1-5 and V is TRBV20-1; D is unclear. Between the trimmed V and J ends, which lost 2 bases and 1 base, there was a span of 9 bases. Germline V gene data show CDR1 as DFQATT and CDR2 as SNEGSKA (reference sequence). The CDR3 contains 14 residues. The CDR3 nucleotides read TGCAGTGCTAGACAAGGGAGAAGCAATCAGCCCCAGCATTTT. It codes for CSARQGRSNQPQHF.